The 18 T cell receptor beta chains reported below all come from one sample, sequenced in a study of technical replicates of blood from a handful of donors. Data came from immunoSEQ multiplex PCR; TCRdb stores just in-frame clones and leaves some out. The table lists tens of thousands of clones, 96% of them singletons. The sequenced sample consisted of T cells isolated from PBMCs. The receptors were sampled from a human donor in good health.

The count of this clone is one. The chain is built from TRBV4-1 and TRBJ1-5; TRBD1 matches at 7 bases. Trimming cost V 4 bases and J 3 bases; bases outside gene matches: 6. The length of the CDR3 is 15 residues. Germline V gene sequence: CDR1 MGHRA, CDR2 YSYEKL. The DNA of the CDR3 is TGCGCCAGCAGCCTCCGGACAGGACACAATCAGCCCCAGCATTTT. Residues: CASSLRTGHNQPQHF.

The V gene is TRBV29-1, the J gene TRBJ2-7; D call uncertain. Germline CDR1 and CDR2: SQVTM and ANQGSEA. Between the trimmed V and J ends, which lost 2 bases and 1 base, there was a span of 6 bases. This CDR3 has 12 residues. DNA for the CDR3: TGCAGCGTTGAAATTCGTTCCTACGAGCAGTACTTC. Encoded protein: CSVEIRSYEQYF.

The chain couples TRBV5-1 to TRBJ2-2; weak D call: TRBD2 (5 bases). The CDR3 has 15 amino acids. V lost 6 bases, J lost 4 bases, and 16 bases lay in between. The germline V gene has CDR1 SGHRS and CDR2 YFSETQ. CDR3 in amino acids: CASTAAGTVTGELFF. The CDR3 nucleotides are TGCGCCAGCACCGCCGCGGGTACGGTCACCGGGGAGCTGTTTTTT.

The chain is built from TRBV4-3 and TRBJ2-1; TRBD2 aligns across 10 bases. V lost 0 bases, J lost 7 bases, and 24 bases stayed unmatched. CDR1 LGHNA and CDR2 YSLEER come from the germline V gene. The CDR3 extends over 22 amino acids. CDR3 nucleotide sequence: TGCGCCAGCAGCCAAGATCTCCACATAGGACTAGCGGCCCCGATGACTGAGAATGAGCAGTTCTTC. Its translation is CASSQDLHIGLAAPMTENEQFF.

V is TRBV14 and J is TRBJ2-2, with 7 bases lining up with TRBD2. The germline gives CDR1 SGHDN, CDR2 FVKESK. CDR3 length: 14 amino acids. Trimming removed 4 bases from V and 5 bases from J; junction bases left unmatched: 4. The CDR3 loop reads CASSPMGGTGELFF. In nucleotides, the CDR3 is TGTGCCAGCAGCCCTATGGGGGGGACCGGGGAGCTGTTTTTT.

This chain connects TRBV27 to TRBJ2-5; TRBD2 matches at 11 bases. V was pared by 7 bases and J by 5 bases, with 12 bases of the junction left unmatched. Germline V gives CDR1 MNHEY, CDR2 SMNVEV (reference sequence). CDR3 length: 16 amino acids. CDR3 sequence: CASTHNSGRAKETQYF. DNA for the CDR3: TGTGCCAGCACCCACAATAGCGGGAGGGCGAAGGAGACCCAGTACTTC.

The J gene is TRBJ2-7, the V gene TRBV29-1; 9 bases agree with TRBD2. CDR1 is SQVTM and CDR2 is ANQGSEA in the germline V gene. The CDR3 has 12 residues. Losses at the gene ends were 4 bases for V and 7 bases for J; bases not matched to a gene: 5. The CDR3 protein is CSVVAGGEEQYF. As DNA, the CDR3 is TGCAGCGTTGTGGCGGGAGGGGAAGAGCAGTACTTC.

This sequence joins TRBV19 and TRBJ2-1, with a possible D match to TRBD1 (5 bases). Deletions cut 3 bases from V and 4 bases from J, with 13 bases between. CDR1 LNHDA and CDR2 SQIVND come from the germline V gene (reference sequence). The CDR3 runs 15 residues. CDR3 sequence (DNA): TGTGCCAGTAGTATGGGCCCAAGGGGTTACAATGAGCAGTTCTTC. This translates into CASSMGPRGYNEQFF.

This clone was found once. J is TRBJ2-5 and V is TRBV5-1, with a weak D call TRBD1 (5 bases). CDR1 and CDR2 from the germline V gene are SGHRS and YFSETQ. The CDR3 runs 15 residues. V lost 2 bases to trimming and J lost 5 bases, with 16 bases between them. The CDR3 DNA follows: TGCGCCAGCAGCTTATTGACAGCAGCAGGGGAGACCCAGTACTTC. Its translation is CASSLLTAAGETQYF.

V and J are TRBV6-1 and TRBJ2-4; 9 positions agree with TRBD2. CDR1 is MNHNS, CDR2 SASEGT, per germline. The CDR3 extends over 15 amino acids. The junction had 6 bases not matched to a gene; V was cut back by 2 bases and J by 7 bases. The CDR3 DNA sequence: TGTGCCAGCAGTGAACTTAGGAGCGGGAGGAACATTCAGTACTTC. This gives the protein CASSELRSGRNIQYF.

The J gene is TRBJ1-1, the V gene TRBV9; 7 bases agree with TRBD1. The CDR3 spans 16 residues. Trimming took 0 bases from V and 1 from J; bases not matched to a gene: 6. CDR1 and CDR2 from the germline V gene are SGDLS and YYNGEE. CDR3 amino acids: CASSVGEGAGNTEAFF. CDR3 DNA sequence: TGTGCCAGCAGCGTAGGAGAGGGGGCGGGGAACACTGAAGCTTTCTTT.

The V call is TRBV13, the J call TRBJ2-1, with 10 bases aligning to TRBD2. The trim removed 0 bases at V and 7 bases at J, leaving 6 bases unmatched. CDR1 is PRHDT, CDR2 FYEKMQ, per germline (reference sequence). The CDR3 loop spans 16 amino acids. CDR3: CASSLGLGLAKNEQFF. CDR3 DNA sequence: TGTGCCAGCAGCTTAGGCCTGGGACTAGCGAAGAATGAGCAGTTCTTC.

The chain joins TRBV11-1 to TRBJ1-2; TRBD1 matches 11 bases. With V trimmed by 4 bases and J by 7 bases, 8 bases remained unmatched. Germline V gene data show CDR1 as SGHAT and CDR2 as FQDESV (reference sequence). This CDR3 is built from 15 residues. This CDR3 reads CASSSSGQGASGYTF. The CDR3 nucleotides are TGTGCCAGCAGCTCCTCTGGACAGGGGGCGTCTGGCTACACCTTC.

The chain combines TRBV5-4 with TRBJ2-3; 15 bases align to TRBD2. Germline trimming cut 5 bases from V and 10 bases from J; bases unmatched to any gene: 11. Germline V lookup: CDR1 SGHNT, CDR2 YYREEE (reference sequence). The CDR3 sequence is 16 residues long. CDR3 nucleotides: TGTGCCAGCAGTCGGGGAGGGACTAGCGGGAGGATGGCGCAGTATTTT. The encoded protein is CASSRGGTSGRMAQYF.

The chain recombines TRBV5-6 with TRBJ2-7; 9 nucleotides line up with TRBD1. There are 14 residues in the CDR3. Germline values: CDR1 SGHDT, CDR2 YYEEEE. The trim removed 1 base at V and 6 bases at J, leaving 5 bases unmatched. The CDR3 loop is CASSLWDREGEQYF. Written as DNA, the CDR3 is TGTGCCAGCAGCTTGTGGGACAGGGAGGGCGAGCAGTACTTC.

The CDR3 protein is CAWGTAMNEQYF. CDR3 bases: TGTGCCTGGGGGACAGCAATGAACGAGCAGTACTTC. The chain links TRBV30 to TRBJ2-7, with 7 bases fitting TRBD1. The CDR3 loop spans 12 amino acids. V gave up 5 bases and J gave up 5 bases; unmatched junction bases: 6. The germline gives CDR1 GTSNPN, CDR2 SVGIG (reference sequence).

The rearrangement joins TRBV30 to TRBJ2-1, with 8 bases lining up with TRBD1. V dropped 5 bases and J dropped 3; count of bases not matched to a gene: 0. This CDR3 comprises 12 residues. Germline V CDR1 and CDR2: GTSNPN, SVGIG (reference sequence). CDR3 nucleotides: TGTGCCTGGGGACAGGGCTACAATGAGCAGTTCTTC. Its translation is CAWGQGYNEQFF.

The V call is TRBV6-5, the J call TRBJ1-1, with TRBD1 identical over 7 bases. Germline V gene sequence: CDR1 MNHEY, CDR2 SVGAGI. The CDR3 runs 15 residues. The V gene end was trimmed by 2 bases and the J gene end by 7 bases; junction bases not matched to a gene: 10. CDR3 bases: TGTGCCAGCAGTTACGGGTTTGGGGCAGGGGGTGAAGCTTTCTTT. It translates to CASSYGFGAGGEAFF.